This T cell receptor (beta chain) was retrieved from a study of cytomegalovirus exposure and HLA in healthy donors. Overall study results and limits: Overall, around 160 TCR beta chains were annotated as cytomegalovirus-associated.

V was clipped by 0 bases and J by 7 bases; unmatched bases: 5. CDR1 and CDR2 (germline): SGHNT, YYREEE (reference sequence). This CDR3 region has 15 residues. PCR amplification relied on 60 Vbeta primers (plus 13 Jbeta primers). TCRdb's copy holds only in-frame clones and misses some; the assay was immunoSEQ multiplex PCR. The profile shows roughly 150,000 clones, roughly 83% of them singletons. Concerning this clone itself: Its antigen is as yet unknown. Other DNA sequences from this sample encode an identical CDR3 as well.

The chain recombines TRBV5-4 with TRBJ1-4; TRBD1 aligns across 8 bases. What was sequenced was PBMCs. The TCR originated in a man aged 30 to 39 in good health and CMV-seronegative. The DNA of the CDR3 is TGTGCCAGCAGCTTGGCCGGACAGGGAGGTGAAAAACTGTTTTTT. Translated: CASSLAGQGGEKLFF. Full variable domain (remainder filled in from reference TRBV5-4 and TRBJ1-4): ETGVTQSPTHLIKTRGQQVTLRCSSQSGHNTVSWYQQALGQGPQFIFQYYREEENGRGNFPPRFSGLQFPNYSSELNVNALELDDSALYLCASSLAGQGGEKLFFGSGTQLSVL.